Below are 18 T cell receptor beta chains sequenced from a single sample in a study of blood T cell repertoires in COVID-19. The data were produced by immunoSEQ multiplex PCR, yet TCRdb's version contains in-frame clones alone and is incomplete. The repertoire consists of 270,000 or so clones, with approximately 80% occurring once and the leading ten covering around 7.8%. Sequenced: peripheral blood. The origin of the receptors is a human donor in a cohort sampled during active COVID-19.

This clone was counted a few times. This chain uses TRBV4-1 with TRBJ1-2; D perhaps matches TRBD1 (6 bases). Trimming left V 1 base short and J 4 bases short, with 13 bases between. This CDR3 contains 15 residues. CDR1 is MGHRA and CDR2 is YSYEKL in the germline V gene. CDR3 residues: CASSQGRGPGYGYTF. CDR3 nucleotides: TGCGCCAGCAGCCAAGGGCGGGGGCCGGGCTATGGCTACACCTTC.

The chain employs TRBV7-6 and TRBJ2-7; D gene unclear. The CDR3 length is 14 residues. Germline values: CDR1 SGHVS, CDR2 FNYEAQ. Deletions cut 5 bases from V and 0 bases from J, with 11 bases between. The CDR3 is CASSTGEYSYEQYF. CDR3 DNA: TGTGCCAGCAGCACTGGAGAGTACTCCTACGAGCAGTACTTC.

This clone is a singleton in its sample. This chain links TRBV27 with TRBJ1-5, with D possibly TRBD1 on 5 matching bases. Germline V gene lookup returns CDR1 MNHEY and CDR2 SMNVEV (reference sequence). Trimming took 0 bases from V and 3 from J, leaving 9 bases between them. The CDR3 totals 15 residues. The CDR3 DNA sequence: TGTGCCAGCAGTTTATCATGGGGCGTCAATCAGCCCCAGCATTTT. Protein sequence: CASSLSWGVNQPQHF.

The chain links TRBV4-3 to TRBJ2-1; 9 bases fit TRBD1. J gave up 0 bases and V 5 bases, and 11 bases lay outside the gene matches. This CDR3 spans 18 amino acids. Germline-derived CDR1 and CDR2 are LGHNA and YSLEER. The CDR3 reads CASSGPGQGPSSYNEQFF. The DNA for the CDR3 is TGCGCCAGCAGCGGGCCGGGACAGGGACCTAGCTCCTACAATGAGCAGTTCTTC.

The chain uses TRBV6-5 and TRBJ1-6, with D perhaps TRBD1 (5 bases). This CDR3 comprises 15 residues. Germline V gene sequence: CDR1 MNHEY, CDR2 SVGAGI. V was shortened by 6 bases and J by 2 bases, with 11 bases between the two germline ends. CDR3 coding DNA: TGTGCCAGCAGCGGCAAGACAGCCTATAATTCACCCCTCCACTTT. As protein: CASSGKTAYNSPLHF.

The rearrangement links TRBV4-1 to TRBJ1-1, with 7 bases aligning to TRBD1. With 1 base clipped from V and 5 bases from J, the junction kept 10 bases outside the gene matches. The V gene's germline CDR1 is MGHRA and CDR2 YSYEKL. CDR3 length: 16 residues. Here the CDR3 DNA reads TGCGCCAGCAGCCAAGGAGGCAGGGGGGTGTGGACTGAAGCTTTCTTT. Its protein is CASSQGGRGVWTEAFF.

This clone was observed a handful of times. The chain carries TRBV27 and TRBJ2-1, with 9 bases aligning to TRBD2. V was clipped by 6 bases and J by 0 bases; unmatched bases: 6. The CDR3 totals 16 residues. CDR1 and CDR2 (germline): MNHEY, SMNVEV (reference sequence). Here the CDR3 DNA reads TGTGCCAGCAGCCCGAGCGGGGGGCTCTCCTACAATGAGCAGTTCTTC. This sequence encodes CASSPSGGLSYNEQFF.

The chain combines TRBV18 with TRBJ1-3; D is undetermined. Per the germline V gene, CDR1 is KGHSH and CDR2 is LQKENI. The CDR3 runs to 12 residues. V lost 5 bases, J lost 2 bases, and 4 bases lay in between. Written as DNA, the CDR3 is TGTGCCAGCTCAGAGACTGGAAACACCATATATTTT. It is translated as CASSETGNTIYF.

This clone was detected only a few times. This chain uses TRBV5-1 with TRBJ1-4; no clear D gene. The germline V gene encodes CDR1 SGHRS and CDR2 YFSETQ. This CDR3 region has 15 residues. Trimming took off 4 bases at V and 9 bases at J, with 19 bases between the two ends. CDR3 DNA sequence: TGCGCCAGCAGCCCAAGGGAGGGAGCGGGGAAAAAACTGTTTTTT. It yields the protein CASSPREGAGKKLFF.

The V and J genes are TRBV7-2 and TRBJ1-5; 10 nucleotides line up with TRBD1. Per the germline V gene, CDR1 is SGHTA and CDR2 is FQGNSA. Trimming cost V 5 bases and J 3 bases; bases outside gene matches: 13. This CDR3 comprises 18 residues. CDR3 protein: CASSLRPPGQGSNQPQHF. Here the CDR3 DNA reads TGTGCCAGCAGCCTACGACCACCGGGACAGGGGTCCAATCAGCCCCAGCATTTT.

The chain has TRBV5-1 and TRBJ2-3; possible D gene TRBD2, 6 bases. V dropped 0 bases and J dropped 3 bases, with 14 bases sitting between them. The germline CDR1 and CDR2 sequences are SGHRS and YFSETQ. The CDR3 consists of 16 residues. CDR3 DNA sequence: TGCGCCAGCAGCTTGGGAACCCTCCGGGGGACAGATACGCAGTATTTT. This translates into CASSLGTLRGTDTQYF.

This chain uses TRBV5-1 with TRBJ2-5; D gene uncertain. This CDR3 is 14 amino acids long. The V and J ends lost 0 bases and 5 bases respectively, with 11 bases between them. Germline V CDR1 and CDR2: SGHRS, YFSETQ. The CDR3 reads CASSLEVSTETQYF. For the CDR3, the DNA is TGCGCCAGCAGCTTGGAGGTTAGCACGGAGACCCAGTACTTC.

This rearrangement joins TRBV7-9 to TRBJ2-1; D remains unclear. The CDR3 totals 19 residues. CDR1 is SEHNR and CDR2 is FQNEAQ in the germline V gene (reference sequence). Trimming removed 4 bases from V and 0 bases from J, with 22 bases in between. Written as DNA, the CDR3 is TGTGCCAGCAGCTCAAATTACCCCCGTACAGTAAGCTCCTACAATGAGCAGTTCTTC. Translation: CASSSNYPRTVSSYNEQFF. Looking up the rest from reference TRBV7-9 and TRBJ2-1 gives the full variable domain: DTGVSQNPRHKITKRGQNVTFRCDPISEHNRLYWYRQTLGQGPEFLTYFQNEAQLEKSRLLSDRFSAERPKGSFSTLEIQRTEQGDSAMYLCASSSNYPRTVSSYNEQFFGPGTRLTVL.

This chain joins TRBV7-9 and TRBJ1-6, with a weak D call TRBD1 (6 bases). This CDR3 has 16 amino acids. The V end lost 5 bases, the J end lost 8 bases, and 19 bases lay between the germline ends. Germline CDR1 and CDR2: SEHNR and FQNEAQ (reference sequence). CDR3 in DNA: TGTGCCAGCAGCGACCGCCTCGGGGGGCTGTATTCACCCCTCCACTTT. Protein sequence: CASSDRLGGLYSPLHF.

This chain's CDR3 is CASSLYMRTDQETQYF. CDR3 coding DNA: TGTGCCAGCAGCTTATATATGAGGACAGACCAAGAGACCCAGTACTTC. This sequence joins TRBV11-1 and TRBJ2-5, with TRBD1 as a possible D gene (6 bases). V lost 2 bases to trimming and J lost 0 bases, with 13 bases between them. This CDR3 spans 16 amino acids. Germline-derived CDR1 and CDR2 are SGHAT and FQDESV (reference sequence). The full variable domain, with the rest looked up from reference TRBV11-1 and TRBJ2-5, is EAEVAQSPRYKITEKSQAVAFWCDPISGHATLYWYRQILGQGPELLVQFQDESVVDDSQLPKDRFSAERLKGVDSTLKIQPAELGDSAMYLCASSLYMRTDQETQYFGPGTRLLVL.

CDR3 bases: TGTGCCGCGGGGGAGGGCCCTAACACTGAAGCTTTCTTT. Encoded protein: CAAGEGPNTEAFF. The rearrangement links TRBV18 to TRBJ1-1; perhaps TRBD1 as D (5 bases). The V and J ends lost 11 bases and 2 bases respectively, with 15 bases between them. The CDR3 totals 13 residues. CDR1 is KGHSH, CDR2 LQKENI, per germline.

The J gene is TRBJ2-1, the V gene TRBV4-2; TRBD2 might be the D (7 bases). This CDR3 comprises 18 residues. Germline assignment: CDR1 LGHNA and CDR2 YNFKEQ. V lost 0 bases and J 8 bases, leaving 23 bases between the germline ends. CDR3 sequence (DNA): TGTGCCAGCAGCCAAGATATGGGGGGGGACACCGCTTTCTATGAGCAGTTCTTC. It encodes CASSQDMGGDTAFYEQFF.

J is TRBJ2-2 and V is TRBV7-6; 8 nucleotides agree with TRBD1. J was trimmed by 4 bases and V by 2 bases; bases with no gene match: 3. The CDR3 runs to 15 residues. The V gene's germline CDR1 is SGHVS and CDR2 FNYEAQ. CDR3 residues: CASSLSGGVTGELFF. As DNA, the CDR3 is TGTGCCAGCAGCTTATCAGGGGGCGTCACCGGGGAGCTGTTTTTT. The full variable domain, in which reference TRBV7-6 and TRBJ2-2 provide the parts outside the CDR3, is GAGVSQSPRYKVTKRGQDVALRCDPISGHVSLYWYRQALGQGPEFLTYFNYEAQQDKSGLPNDRFSAERPEGSISTLTIQRTEQRDSAMYRCASSLSGGVTGELFFGEGSRLTVL.